This entry lists 8 T cell receptor beta chains sequenced from one sample in a study of OX40 agonist ivuxolimab in advanced cancers. The protocol was immunoSEQ multiplex PCR, while the TCRdb copy is restricted to in-frame clones and leaves out a portion. The table has roughly 62,000 clones, roughly nine tenths seen once. This sample comprised CD4+ or CD8+ T cells sorted from blood, obtained in a trial of the OX40 agonist ivuxolimab. These receptor sequences come from an adult with an advanced solid tumor such as melanoma, head and neck, liver or kidney cancer.

The CDR3: CASSLSRDYEQYF. The CDR3, as DNA: TGTGCCAGCAGTTTATCGCGAGACTACGAGCAGTACTTC. The chain recombines TRBV27 with TRBJ2-7, with unresolved D. The V and J ends lost 0 bases and 3 bases respectively, with 6 bases between them. CDR1 MNHEY and CDR2 SMNVEV come from the germline V gene (reference sequence). The CDR3 runs to 13 residues.

V is TRBV7-8 and J is TRBJ2-3, with TRBD1 matching 7 bases. The trim removed 5 bases at V and 0 bases at J, leaving 8 bases unmatched. Germline assignment: CDR1 SGHVS and CDR2 FQNEAQ. There are 16 residues in the CDR3. Here the CDR3 DNA reads TGTGCCAGCAGCCGCCCCACAGGGGAGAGCACAGATACGCAGTATTTT. The encoded protein is CASSRPTGESTDTQYF.

This clone was seen only once. V is TRBV7-9 and J is TRBJ2-2, with unresolved D. CDR1 SEHNR and CDR2 FQNEAQ come from the germline V gene (reference sequence). The CDR3 is 10 residues long. The V and J ends lost 11 bases and 7 bases respectively, with 8 bases between them. As DNA, the CDR3 is TGTGCCGGCGCGCTCGGGGAGCTGTTTTTT. Translation: CAGALGELFF.

The gene calls are TRBV7-8 and TRBJ2-5; 7 nucleotides align to TRBD1. This CDR3 is built from 15 residues. The V gene end was trimmed by 4 bases and the J gene end by 1 base; junction bases not matched to a gene: 6. The germline V gene encodes CDR1 SGHVS and CDR2 FQNEAQ. The CDR3 reads CASSSYRGLQETQYF. CDR3 in DNA: TGTGCCAGCAGCTCTTACAGGGGTCTCCAAGAGACCCAGTACTTC.

The chain employs TRBV4-3 and TRBJ2-1; no clear D gene. Trimming took off 0 bases at V and 7 bases at J, with 7 bases between the two ends. This CDR3 contains 13 residues. Germline V gives CDR1 LGHNA, CDR2 YSLEER. This CDR3 is CASSQELRNEQFF. CDR3 coding DNA: TGCGCCAGCAGCCAAGAATTGCGAAATGAGCAGTTCTTC.

This clone turned up a few times. The J gene is TRBJ2-2, the V gene TRBV9, with TRBD2 matching over 8 bases. CDR1 is SGDLS and CDR2 is YYNGEE in the germline V gene. This CDR3 has 15 amino acids. V gave up 2 bases and J gave up 0 bases; unmatched junction bases: 0. CDR3 residues: CASSVSGANTGELFF. In DNA form, the CDR3 reads TGTGCCAGCAGCGTTAGCGGGGCGAACACCGGGGAGCTGTTTTTT. The variable domain in full, completed from reference TRBV9 and TRBJ2-2, reads DSGVTQTPKHLITATGQRVTLRCSPRSGDLSVYWYQQSLDQGLQFLIQYYNGEERAKGNILERFSAQQFPDLHSELNLSSLELGDSALYFCASSVSGANTGELFFGEGSRLTVL.

This sequence joins TRBV6-1 and TRBJ2-7, with TRBD2 matching 7 bases. Germline CDR1 is MNHNS and CDR2 is SASEGT. This CDR3 comprises 16 residues. The ends lost 1 base at V and 5 bases at J; junction bases unmatched: 11. The CDR3 region is CASSEEWTRIGHEQYF. The CDR3 coding sequence is TGTGCCAGCAGTGAAGAGTGGACTAGGATCGGTCACGAGCAGTACTTC.

This chain links TRBV9 with TRBJ2-3; 8 nucleotides line up with TRBD2. The germline CDR1 and CDR2 sequences are SGDLS and YYNGEE. The CDR3 runs to 15 residues. Losses at the gene ends were 2 bases for V and 5 bases for J; bases not matched to a gene: 7. This CDR3 reads CASSVTAGEGDTQYF. The CDR3 bases are TGTGCCAGCAGCGTTACAGCGGGAGAGGGAGATACGCAGTATTTT.